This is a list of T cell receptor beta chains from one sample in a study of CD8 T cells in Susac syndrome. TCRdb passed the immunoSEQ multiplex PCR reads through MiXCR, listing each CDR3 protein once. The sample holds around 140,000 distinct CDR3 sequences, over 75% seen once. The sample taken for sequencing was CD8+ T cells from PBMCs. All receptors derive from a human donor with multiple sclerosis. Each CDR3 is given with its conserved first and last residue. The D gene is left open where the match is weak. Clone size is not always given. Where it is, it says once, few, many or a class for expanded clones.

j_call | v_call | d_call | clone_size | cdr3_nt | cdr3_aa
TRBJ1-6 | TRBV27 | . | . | TGTGCCAGCAGTTTATCGGGCCTTATGCCTTCACCCCTCCACTTT | CASSLSGLMPSPLHF
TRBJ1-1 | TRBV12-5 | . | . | TGTGCTAGTGGTTACGGACAGAGTGAAGCTTTCTTT | CASGYGQSEAFF
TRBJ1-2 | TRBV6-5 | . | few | TGTGCCAGCAGTTACTCCTCCACATCCCGCTATGGCTACACCTTC | CASSYSSTSRYGYTF
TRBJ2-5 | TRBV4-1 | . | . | TGCGCCAGCAGCCCAAGTGCGTCTGGGGGCGCGGAGACCCAGTACTTC | CASSPSASGGAETQYF
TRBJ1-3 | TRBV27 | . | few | TGTGCCAGCAGTCCAAGCAGGGGCACCATATATTTT | CASSPSRGTIYF
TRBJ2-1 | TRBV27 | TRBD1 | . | TGTGCCAGCAGTTTATCGGTGGGACAGGTATACAATGAGCAGTTCTTC | CASSLSVGQVYNEQFF
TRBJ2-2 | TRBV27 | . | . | TGTGCCAGCAGTTTAGGCAGGGGCACCGGGGAGCTGTTTTTT | CASSLGRGTGELFF
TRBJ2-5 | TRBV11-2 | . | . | TGTGCCAGCAGCTTAGGATTCCTGGGTCAAGAGACCCAGTACTTC | CASSLGFLGQETQYF
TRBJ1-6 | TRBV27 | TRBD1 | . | TGTGCCAGCAGGTACAGGGGGCCCCAAGGTAGGGCCTATAATTCACCCCTCCACTTT | CASRYRGPQGRAYNSPLHF
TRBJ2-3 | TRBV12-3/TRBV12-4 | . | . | TGTGCCAGCAGTGACCCTGGCCGACGAGATACGCAGTATTTT | CASSDPGRRDTQYF
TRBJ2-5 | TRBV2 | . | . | TGTGCCAGCACGTTGGGACGGCCAGTTTGGACCCAGTACTTC | CASTLGRPVWTQYF
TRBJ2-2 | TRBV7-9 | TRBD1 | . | TGTGCCACAAACCGAGACAGGGCCACCGGGGAGCTGTTTTTT | CATNRDRATGELFF
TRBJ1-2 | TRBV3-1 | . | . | TGTGCCAGCAGCCAAGATATAGAGGCGGACCGCTACACCTTC | CASSQDIEADRYTF
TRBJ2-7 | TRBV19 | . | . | TGTGCCAGTAGTTTCCCCGGGACAAGAAACGAGCAGTACTTC | CASSFPGTRNEQYF
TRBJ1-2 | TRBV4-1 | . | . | TGCGCCAGCAGCCCCGGGGCGTGGGGTAACTATGGCTACACCTTC | CASSPGAWGNYGYTF
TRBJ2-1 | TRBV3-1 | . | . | TGTGCCAGCAGCCCAGATCCGGGAGAATGGTACAATGAGCAGTTCTTC | CASSPDPGEWYNEQFF
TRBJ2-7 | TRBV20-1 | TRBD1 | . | TGCAGTGTCCCCGGGACAGTCTACGAGCAGTACTTC | CSVPGTVYEQYF
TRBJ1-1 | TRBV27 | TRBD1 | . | TGTGCCAGCAGACTACAGGGGCTGAACACTGAAGCTTTCTTT | CASRLQGLNTEAFF
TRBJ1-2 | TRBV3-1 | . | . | TGTGCCAGCAGCCAAAGGCGGACACTGAACTATGGCTACACCTTC | CASSQRRTLNYGYTF
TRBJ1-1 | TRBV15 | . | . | TGTGCCACCAGCAGAGTAGGGACGACCGAAGCTTTCTTT | CATSRVGTTEAFF
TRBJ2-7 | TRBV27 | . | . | TGTGCCAGCAGTTTATCAGGGGCAGGGATGTACGAGCAGTACTTC | CASSLSGAGMYEQYF
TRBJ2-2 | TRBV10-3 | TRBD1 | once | TGTGCCATCAGTGAGTCGCTGGGGACAGGCTACACCGGGGAGCTGTTTTTT | CAISESLGTGYTGELFF
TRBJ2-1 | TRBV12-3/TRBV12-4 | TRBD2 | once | TGTGCCAGCAGTACTAGCGGGGAAGAGCAGTTCTTC | CASSTSGEEQFF
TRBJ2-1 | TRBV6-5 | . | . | TGTGCCAGCTTTGCATACAGGTCCGGGGTTGGCGGGGTCTTC | CASFAYRSGVGGVF
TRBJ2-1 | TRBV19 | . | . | TGTGCCAGTAGTATGGCAGCAAATGAGCAGTTCTTC | CASSMAANEQFF
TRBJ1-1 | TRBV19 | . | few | TGTGCCAGTAGTATAGGGGGTGAAGCTTTCTTT | CASSIGGEAFF
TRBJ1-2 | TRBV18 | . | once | TGTGCCAGCTCCCGGGGGGCATTGGGCGGCTACACCTTC | CASSRGALGGYTF
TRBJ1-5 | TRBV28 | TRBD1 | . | TGTGCCAGCAGAATTATGGACAGGGGTATTGGTCAGCCCCAGCATTTT | CASRIMDRGIGQPQHF
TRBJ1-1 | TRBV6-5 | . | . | TGTGCCAGCAGTTACTCGGGCGGGCTGGGCACTGAAGCTTTCTTT | CASSYSGGLGTEAFF
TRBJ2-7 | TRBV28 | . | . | TGTGCCAGCAGTTTCCAGTCTCTCTATTACGAGCAGTACTTC | CASSFQSLYYEQYF
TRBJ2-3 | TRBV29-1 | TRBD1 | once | TGCAGCGCACCGACAGGGTTGACAGATACGCAGTATTTT | CSAPTGLTDTQYF
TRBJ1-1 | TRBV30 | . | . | TGTGCCTGGAGTGAGGTCAAGGGCACTGAAGCTTTCTTT | CAWSEVKGTEAFF
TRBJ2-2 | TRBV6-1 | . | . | TGTGCCAGCGCGGAAGGGTGGTCTAGCGAGGCCGGGGAGCTGTTTTTT | CASAEGWSSEAGELFF
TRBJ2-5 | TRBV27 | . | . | TGTGCCAGCATTTTATTGGGCGGACAAGAGACCCAGTACTTC | CASILLGGQETQYF
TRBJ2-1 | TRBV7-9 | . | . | TGTGCCAGCAGCGTTCCAGGGGGGGGAACCTACAATGAGCAGTTCTTC | CASSVPGGGTYNEQFF
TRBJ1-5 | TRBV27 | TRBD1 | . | TGTGCCAGCAGTCCCTCTACAGGGGACCTCAATCAGCCCCAGCATTTT | CASSPSTGDLNQPQHF
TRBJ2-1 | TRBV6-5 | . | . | TGTGCCAGCAGACAAGGCGAGGGGTCCTACAATGAGCAGTTCTTC | CASRQGEGSYNEQFF
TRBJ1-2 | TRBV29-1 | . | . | TGCAGCGTTGCGGGGCACTCGAGACACCTGAGATATGGCTACACCTTC | CSVAGHSRHLRYGYTF
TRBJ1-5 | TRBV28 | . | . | TGTGCCAGCAGTCCAATCCCCATTCAGCCCCAGCATTTT | CASSPIPIQPQHF
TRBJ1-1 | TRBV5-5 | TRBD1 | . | TGTGCCAGCAGCTCGACAGGGAGGTTTGAAGCTTTCTTT | CASSSTGRFEAFF
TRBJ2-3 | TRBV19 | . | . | TGTGCCAGTAGTACCCCCTCCAGCACAGATACGCAGTATTTT | CASSTPSSTDTQYF
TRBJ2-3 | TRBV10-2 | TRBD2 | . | TGCGCCAGCAGTCGAGGGACTAGCGGAAGCACAGATACGCAGTATTTT | CASSRGTSGSTDTQYF
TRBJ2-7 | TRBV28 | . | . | TGTGCCAGCAGTTTGCGTAGGACAGCTTACGAGCAGTACTTC | CASSLRRTAYEQYF
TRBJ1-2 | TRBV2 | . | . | TGTGCCAGTAGGACAGCCTCAGGCTACACCTTC | CASRTASGYTF
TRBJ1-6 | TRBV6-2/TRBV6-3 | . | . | TGTGCCAGCAGTTACGAGTTCTTGGGGAAGGATTCACCCCTCCACTTT | CASSYEFLGKDSPLHF
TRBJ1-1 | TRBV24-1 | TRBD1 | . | TGTGCCACCAGTGACCCGGGACAGGGTCTCACTGAAGCTTTCTTT | CATSDPGQGLTEAFF
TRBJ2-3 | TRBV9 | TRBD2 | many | TGTGCCAGCAGCGCAGCGGGAGGAGTAACAGATACGCAGTATTTT | CASSAAGGVTDTQYF
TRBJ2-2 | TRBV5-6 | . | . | TGTGCCAGCAGCCCGGGGGTACGGACCGGGGAGCTGTTTTTT | CASSPGVRTGELFF
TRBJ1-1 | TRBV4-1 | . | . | TGCGCCAGCAGCCAAGGGGGGACTATGGAAGCTTTCTTT | CASSQGGTMEAFF
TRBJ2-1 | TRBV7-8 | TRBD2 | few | TGTGCCAGCAGCTTAGGGCTAGCGGCCCACAATGAGCAGTTCTTC | CASSLGLAAHNEQFF
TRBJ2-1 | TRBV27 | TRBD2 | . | TGTGCCAGCAGTTCAAGCGGGGTCGAGCAGTTCTTC | CASSSSGVEQFF
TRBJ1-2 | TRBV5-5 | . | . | TGTGCCAGCAGCTTCGCAGATTATGGCTACACCTTC | CASSFADYGYTF
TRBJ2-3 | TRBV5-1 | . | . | TGCGCCAGCAGCTTGGACGAATATACGCAGTATTTT | CASSLDEYTQYF